The 24 T cell receptor beta chains presented below share a single source sample, sequenced in a study of T cells in Graves' hyperthyroidism and ophthalmopathy. RNA transcripts gave rise to amplified TCR beta CDR3 regions. The primer set for the first-round RT-PCR of the TCR CDR3 was HTBI. MiXCR, applied by TCRdb to the multiplex PCR reads, yields one record per CDR3 protein. Of more than 500,000 distinct CDR3 sequences in the sample, 40% to 55% are singletons; the top ten hold under 20%. Material for sequencing was peripheral blood or thyroid tissue (not recorded which). The receptors shown here come from an adult woman with Graves' disease, either hyperthyroidism or ophthalmopathy (not recorded which).

The chain joins TRBV20-1 to TRBJ2-7, with a tentative D call TRBD2 (6 bases). Germline values: CDR1 DFQATT, CDR2 SNEGSKA (reference sequence). The V end was cut by 3 bases, the J end by 4 bases, with 19 bases between. This CDR3 has 15 amino acids. The CDR3 sequence: CSASSVGSVSYEQYF. As DNA, the CDR3 is TGCAGTGCTAGTAGTGTCGGGAGTGTCTCGTACGAGCAGTACTTC.

This clonotype was counted ten times or more. This chain connects TRBV4-1 to TRBJ1-1, with D maybe TRBD1 (5 bases). The CDR3 contains 16 residues. Germline lookup yields CDR1 MGHRA and CDR2 YSYEKL. The V and J ends lost 0 bases and 5 bases respectively, with 16 bases between them. The CDR3 region is CASSQDEVRGRTEAFF. CDR3 DNA sequence: TGCGCCAGCAGCCAAGATGAGGTCCGGGGCCGGACTGAAGCTTTCTTT.

This clonotype has at least ten counts. The CDR3 loop reads CASSTRGNSPLHF. The CDR3 bases are TGTGCCAGCAGCACCCGGGGAAATTCACCCCTCCACTTT. This chain connects TRBV5-4 to TRBJ1-6, with D unresolved. This CDR3 is built from 13 residues. Germline lookup yields CDR1 SGHNT and CDR2 YYREEE (reference sequence). V was cut by 4 bases and J by 7 bases, with 9 bases left in between.

The chain carries TRBV7-9 and TRBJ2-5; D remains ambiguous. TRBJ2-1 matches the DNA end more closely, so the J call is doubtful. Germline assignment: CDR1 SEHNR and CDR2 FQNEAQ (reference sequence). CDR3 length equals 12 residues. The CDR3 sequence is CASSYDLDEQFF. The CDR3 DNA reads TGTGCCAGCAGCTACGACTTGGATGAGCAGTTCTTC.

This clonotype was recorded at least ten times. The gene calls are TRBV7-4 and TRBJ2-7; D is possibly TRBD2 (7 bases). CDR1 is SGHVT, CDR2 SQSDAQ, per germline. The CDR3 is 14 residues long. Trimming removed 6 bases at V and 0 bases at J, with 12 bases between. CDR3 residues: CASRGGRGSYEQYF. CDR3 nucleotide sequence: TGTGCCAGCAGGGGGGGGCGGGGCTCCTACGAGCAGTACTTC.

Only a few counts were recorded for this clonotype. A much more abundant neighbour one base away suggests this may be a read error. The chain uses TRBV2 and TRBJ1-5; TRBD1 might be the D (6 bases). Looked up from germline, CDR1 is SNHLY and CDR2 is FYNNEI. Trimming took off 4 bases at V and 4 bases at J, with 8 bases between the two ends. The CDR3 loop spans 13 amino acids. The CDR3 loop is CASSGQVNQPQHF. Here the CDR3 DNA reads TGTGCCAGCAGTGGACAGGTTAATCAGCCCCAGCATTTT.

The V gene is TRBV15, the J gene TRBJ1-6, with D perhaps matching TRBD1 (6 bases). CDR1 LNHNV and CDR2 YYDKDF come from the germline V gene (reference sequence). V was shortened by 3 bases and J by 7 bases, with 16 bases between the two germline ends. CDR3 size: 16 residues. The CDR3 sequence: CATSSARRTENSPLHF. DNA for the CDR3: TGTGCCACCAGCAGTGCTAGAAGGACAGAGAATTCACCCCTCCACTTT.

The rearrangement links TRBV28 to TRBJ1-2, with 9 bases fitting TRBD1. This CDR3 contains 16 residues. V lost 4 bases, J lost 10 bases, and 16 bases stayed unmatched. The germline V gene has CDR1 MDHEN and CDR2 SYDVKM. The CDR3 DNA sequence: TGTGCCAGCAGTTCACCATTAGGGGGACAGGGACGTGACTACACCTTC. The encoded protein is CASSSPLGGQGRDYTF.

The CDR3 sequence: CSARGIRGEKLFF. The CDR3 nucleotides read TGCAGTGCTAGAGGTATCCGGGGTGAAAAACTGTTTTTT. The chain links TRBV20-1 to TRBJ1-4, with D unclear. V lost 1 base and J lost 7, with 10 bases in between. The CDR3 loop spans 13 amino acids. Per the germline V gene, CDR1 is DFQATT and CDR2 is SNEGSKA (reference sequence).

The gene calls are TRBV19 and TRBJ2-5; 11 bases match TRBD2. Per the germline V gene, CDR1 is LNHDA and CDR2 is SQIVND (reference sequence). This CDR3 region has 15 residues. V lost 6 bases to trimming and J lost 2 bases; unmatched junction nucleotides: 5. The CDR3 here is CASRKLAGDQETQYF. The CDR3 bases are TGTGCCAGTAGAAAACTAGCGGGAGATCAAGAGACCCAGTACTTC.

The sample holds one count of this clonotype. This may stem from a read error, because a much larger clone lies one nucleotide away. The rearrangement uses TRBV27 and TRBJ2-7, with 12 bases that match TRBD2. The germline V gene encodes CDR1 MNHEY and CDR2 SMNVEV (reference sequence). The CDR3 runs 15 residues. Germline trimming cut 5 bases from V and 5 bases from J; bases unmatched to any gene: 7. The CDR3 spells CASSDLAGGPHEQYF. The CDR3 DNA sequence: TGTGCCAGCAGTGACCTAGCGGGAGGGCCCCACGAGCAGTACTTC.

This clonotype was detected ten times or more. J is TRBJ2-2 and V is TRBV11-1; the D is unclear. CDR3 length: 16 amino acids. Germline assignment: CDR1 SGHAT and CDR2 FQDESV (reference sequence). The V end was cut by 4 bases, the J end by 7 bases, with 19 bases between. The CDR3 bases are TGTGCCAGCAGCTCGACCTCGGGTCGGCAAAACGGGGAGCTGTTTTTT. Protein: CASSSTSGRQNGELFF.

This clonotype appeared many times. The V and J genes are TRBV5-1 and TRBJ2-7; D is perhaps TRBD1 (6 bases). Germline CDR1 is SGHRS and CDR2 is YFSETQ. This CDR3 region has 14 residues. V was shortened by 4 bases and J by 5 bases, with 16 bases between the two germline ends. The CDR3 DNA reads TGCGCCAGCAGCGCATATAACAGGGTTCACGAGCAGTACTTC. It yields the protein CASSAYNRVHEQYF. Variable domain in full (rest from reference TRBV5-1 and TRBJ2-7): KAGVTQTPRYLIKTRGQQVTLSCSPISGHRSVSWYQQTPGQGLQFLFEYFSETQRNKGNFPGRFSGRQFSNSRSEMNVSTLELGDSALYLCASSAYNRVHEQYFGPGTRLTVT.

This clonotype has ten or more counts. The V gene is TRBV7-9, the J gene TRBJ1-1; TRBD1 aligns across 9 bases. Germline-derived CDR1 and CDR2 are SEHNR and FQNEAQ (reference sequence). The CDR3 contains 14 residues. With 5 bases clipped from V and 1 base from J, the junction kept 2 bases outside the gene matches. CDR3 nucleotide sequence: TGTGCCAGCAGCGAGGGACAGGGGAACACTGAAGCTTTCTTT. Its protein is CASSEGQGNTEAFF.

This clonotype was counted ten times or more. The chain uses TRBV9 and TRBJ1-2; D is unresolved. The germline V and J ends were trimmed by 4 bases and 4 bases, with 17 bases remaining between them. The CDR3 covers 15 residues. Germline V lookup: CDR1 SGDLS, CDR2 YYNGEE. The CDR3 spells CASSPRTSGGYGYTF. The DNA of the CDR3 is TGTGCCAGCAGCCCCCGGACCTCAGGCGGCTATGGCTACACCTTC. Using reference TRBV9 and TRBJ1-2 for the parts outside the CDR3, the full variable domain is DSGVTQTPKHLITATGQRVTLRCSPRSGDLSVYWYQQSLDQGLQFLIQYYNGEERAKGNILERFSAQQFPDLHSELNLSSLELGDSALYFCASSPRTSGGYGYTFGSGTRLTVV.

The V call is TRBV7-2, the J call TRBJ2-3; weak D call: TRBD2 (6 bases). Trimming stripped 3 bases from V and 5 bases from J, with 15 bases between. The germline V gene has CDR1 SGHTA and CDR2 FQGNSA. The length of the CDR3 is 15 residues. CDR3 coding DNA: TGTGCCAGCAGCTTTAGGGGTCTAGCGATAGATACGCAGTATTTT. It yields the protein CASSFRGLAIDTQYF.

This clonotype was counted ten times or more. The rearrangement links TRBV5-1 to TRBJ1-5, with D possibly being TRBD1 (5 bases). The V and J ends lost 4 bases and 3 bases respectively, with 14 bases between them. Germline assignment: CDR1 SGHRS and CDR2 YFSETQ. The CDR3 has 15 residues. The CDR3 region is CASSLGPGNNQPQHF. The CDR3 DNA sequence: TGCGCCAGCAGCCTGGGGCCGGGGAACAATCAGCCCCAGCATTTT. The whole variable domain, remainder taken from reference TRBV5-1 and TRBJ1-5, is KAGVTQTPRYLIKTRGQQVTLSCSPISGHRSVSWYQQTPGQGLQFLFEYFSETQRNKGNFPGRFSGRQFSNSRSEMNVSTLELGDSALYLCASSLGPGNNQPQHFGDGTRLSIL.

This clonotype was seen more than once but under ten times. DNA of the CDR3: TGTGCCAGCAGCGTAGGGACTAGCGGCTCCTACGAGCAGTACTTC. The encoded protein is CASSVGTSGSYEQYF. The J gene is TRBJ2-7, the V gene TRBV9; TRBD2 matches at 10 bases. This CDR3 region has 15 residues. Per the germline V gene, CDR1 is SGDLS and CDR2 is YYNGEE. With 0 bases clipped from V and 0 bases from J, the junction kept 0 bases outside the gene matches.

This clonotype was seen at least ten times. The chain couples TRBV5-1 to TRBJ2-2; D remains ambiguous. CDR3 length: 15 amino acids. The V end lost 0 bases, the J end lost 6 bases, and 12 bases lay between the germline ends. CDR1 is SGHRS and CDR2 is YFSETQ in the germline V gene. The CDR3 loop reads CASSLGLYAAGELFF. CDR3 nucleotide sequence: TGCGCCAGCAGCTTGGGACTCTATGCCGCCGGGGAGCTGTTTTTT. The full variable domain, completed using reference TRBV5-1 and TRBJ2-2, is KAGVTQTPRYLIKTRGQQVTLSCSPISGHRSVSWYQQTPGQGLQFLFEYFSETQRNKGNFPGRFSGRQFSNSRSEMNVSTLELGDSALYLCASSLGLYAAGELFFGEGSRLTVL.

This clonotype occurred many times. The CDR3 loop reads CSVRQGMNTEAFF. For the CDR3, the DNA is TGCAGCGTACGACAGGGGATGAACACTGAAGCTTTCTTT. The chain combines TRBV29-1 with TRBJ1-1; 8 bases match TRBD1. Germline V lookup: CDR1 SQVTM, CDR2 ANQGSEA. V trimming: 6 bases; J trimming: 0 bases; junction bases outside the gene matches: 3. The CDR3 contains 13 residues.

This clonotype was detected many times. This chain uses TRBV7-3 with TRBJ2-5, with 10 nucleotides matching TRBD2. J gave up 5 bases and V 3 bases, and 3 bases lay outside the gene matches. The germline V gene encodes CDR1 SGHTA and CDR2 FQGTGA. The CDR3 is 14 amino acids. Written as DNA, the CDR3 is TGTGCCAGCAGCTTGGCTAGCGGGAGTGAGACCCAGTACTTC. It codes for CASSLASGSETQYF. Drawing the rest from reference TRBV7-3 and TRBJ2-5, the complete variable domain is GAGVSQTPSNKVTEKGKYVELRCDPISGHTALYWYRQSLGQGPEFLIYFQGTGAADDSGLPNDRFFAVRPEGSVSTLKIQRTERGDSAVYLCASSLASGSETQYFGPGTRLLVL.

This clonotype has at least ten counts. The chain has TRBV7-9 and TRBJ1-4, with D unclear. The germline CDR1 and CDR2 sequences are SEHNR and FQNEAQ (reference sequence). Trimming took off 5 bases at V and 7 bases at J, with 14 bases between the two ends. The CDR3 has 14 amino acids. CDR3 nucleotide sequence: TGTGCCAGCAGCCCGTTTGAGGGCGGTGAAAAACTGTTTTTT. Amino acids: CASSPFEGGEKLFF.

This clonotype was observed many times. The chain has TRBV15 and TRBJ1-1, with no clear D. The V gene's germline CDR1 is LNHNV and CDR2 YYDKDF (reference sequence). This CDR3 is built from 18 residues. V gave up 0 bases and J gave up 1 base, with 18 bases separating them. This CDR3 reads CATSRDPVREGRNTEAFF. CDR3 bases: TGTGCCACCAGCAGAGATCCGGTAAGGGAAGGACGGAACACTGAAGCTTTCTTT.

This clonotype was counted at least ten times. This chain connects TRBV5-1 to TRBJ1-1; possibly TRBD1 for D (5 bases). The length of the CDR3 is 13 residues. V was cut by 0 bases and J by 8 bases, with 11 bases left in between. CDR1 SGHRS and CDR2 YFSETQ come from the germline V gene. The CDR3: CASSLEGALEAFF. In nucleotides, the CDR3 is TGCGCCAGCAGCTTGGAAGGGGCATTAGAAGCTTTCTTT.